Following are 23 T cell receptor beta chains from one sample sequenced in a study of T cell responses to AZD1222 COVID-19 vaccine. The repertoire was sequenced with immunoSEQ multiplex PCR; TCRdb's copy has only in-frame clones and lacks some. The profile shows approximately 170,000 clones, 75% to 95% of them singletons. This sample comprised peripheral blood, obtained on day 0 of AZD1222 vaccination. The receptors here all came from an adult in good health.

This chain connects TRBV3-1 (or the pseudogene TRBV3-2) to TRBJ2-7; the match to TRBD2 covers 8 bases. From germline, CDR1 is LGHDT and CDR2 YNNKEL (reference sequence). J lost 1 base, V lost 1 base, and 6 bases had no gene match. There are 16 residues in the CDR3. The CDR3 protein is CASSQGSGLGSYEQYF. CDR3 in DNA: TGTGCCAGCAGCCAAGGATCGGGACTAGGATCCTACGAGCAGTACTTC.

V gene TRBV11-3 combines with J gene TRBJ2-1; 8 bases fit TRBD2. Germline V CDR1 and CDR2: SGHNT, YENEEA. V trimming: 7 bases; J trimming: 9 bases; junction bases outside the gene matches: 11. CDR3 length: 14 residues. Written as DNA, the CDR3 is TGTGCCAGCACCCCGGTCGGGGGGGCCCTTGAGCAGTTCTTC. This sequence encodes CASTPVGGALEQFF.

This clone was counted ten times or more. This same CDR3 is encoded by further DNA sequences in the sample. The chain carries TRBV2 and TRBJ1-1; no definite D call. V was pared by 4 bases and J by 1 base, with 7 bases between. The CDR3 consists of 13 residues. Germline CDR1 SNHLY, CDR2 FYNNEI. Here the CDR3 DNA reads TGTGCCAGCAGTGGAAAACCGAACACTGAAGCTTTCTTT. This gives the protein CASSGKPNTEAFF. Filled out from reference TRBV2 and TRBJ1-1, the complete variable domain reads EPEVTQTPSHQVTQMGQEVILRCVPISNHLYFYWYRQILGQKVEFLVSFYNNEISEKSEIFDDQFSVERPDGSNFTLKIRSTKLEDSAMYFCASSGKPNTEAFFGQGTRLTVV.

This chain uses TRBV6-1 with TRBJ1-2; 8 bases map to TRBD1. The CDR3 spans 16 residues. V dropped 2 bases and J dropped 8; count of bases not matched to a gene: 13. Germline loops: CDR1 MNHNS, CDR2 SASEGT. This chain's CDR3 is CASSETAPTGAGGYTF. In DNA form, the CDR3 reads TGTGCCAGCAGTGAAACCGCACCGACAGGGGCGGGAGGCTACACCTTC.

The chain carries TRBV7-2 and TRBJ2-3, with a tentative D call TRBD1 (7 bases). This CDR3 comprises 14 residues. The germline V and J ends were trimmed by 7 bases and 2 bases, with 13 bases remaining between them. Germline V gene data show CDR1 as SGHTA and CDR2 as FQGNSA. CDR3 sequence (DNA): TGTGCCAGCACCAGACAGGGACTCACAGATACGCAGTATTTT. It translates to CASTRQGLTDTQYF.

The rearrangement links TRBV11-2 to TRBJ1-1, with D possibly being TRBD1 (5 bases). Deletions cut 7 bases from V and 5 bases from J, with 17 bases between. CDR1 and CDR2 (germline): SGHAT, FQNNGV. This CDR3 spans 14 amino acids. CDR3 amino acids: CASTSYGGGTEAFF. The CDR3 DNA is TGTGCCAGCACCTCCTATGGCGGGGGGACTGAAGCTTTCTTT.

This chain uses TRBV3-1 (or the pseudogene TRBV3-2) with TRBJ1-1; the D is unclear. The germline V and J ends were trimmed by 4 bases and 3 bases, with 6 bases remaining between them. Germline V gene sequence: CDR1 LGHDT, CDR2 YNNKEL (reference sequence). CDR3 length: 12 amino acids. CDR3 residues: CASSRIDTEAFF. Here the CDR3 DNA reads TGTGCCAGCAGCCGGATAGACACTGAAGCTTTCTTT.

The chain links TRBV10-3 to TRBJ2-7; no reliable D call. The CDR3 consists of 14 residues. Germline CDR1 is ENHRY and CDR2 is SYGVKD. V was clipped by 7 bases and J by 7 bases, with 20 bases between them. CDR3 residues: CAIKFDWLQAEQYF. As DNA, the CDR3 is TGTGCCATCAAGTTTGATTGGTTGCAGGCGGAGCAGTACTTC.

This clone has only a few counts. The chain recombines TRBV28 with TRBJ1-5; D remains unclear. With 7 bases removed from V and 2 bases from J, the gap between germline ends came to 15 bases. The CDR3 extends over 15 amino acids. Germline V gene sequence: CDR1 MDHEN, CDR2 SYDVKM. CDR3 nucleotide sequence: TGTGCCAGCATCTCAGGTCCTTCGGGCAATCAGCCCCAGCATTTT. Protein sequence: CASISGPSGNQPQHF.

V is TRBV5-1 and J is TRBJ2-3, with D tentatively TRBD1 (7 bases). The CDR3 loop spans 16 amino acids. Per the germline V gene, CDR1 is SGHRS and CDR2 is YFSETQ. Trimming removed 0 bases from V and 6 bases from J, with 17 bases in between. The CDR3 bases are TGCGCCAGCAGCTTGGGAAGGACTCCAGGGGGGGATACGCAGTATTTT. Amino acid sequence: CASSLGRTPGGDTQYF. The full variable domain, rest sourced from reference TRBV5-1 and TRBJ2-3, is KAGVTQTPRYLIKTRGQQVTLSCSPISGHRSVSWYQQTPGQGLQFLFEYFSETQRNKGNFPGRFSGRQFSNSRSEMNVSTLELGDSALYLCASSLGRTPGGDTQYFGPGTRLTVL.

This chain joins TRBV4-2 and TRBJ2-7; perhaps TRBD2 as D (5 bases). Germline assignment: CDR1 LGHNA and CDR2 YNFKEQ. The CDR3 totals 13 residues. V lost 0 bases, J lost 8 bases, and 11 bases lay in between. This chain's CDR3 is CASSQDEGKKQYF. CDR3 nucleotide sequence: TGTGCCAGCAGCCAAGATGAGGGTAAGAAGCAGTACTTC.

CDR3 coding DNA: TGTGCCAGCAGTTTATCGAGTACGGGCTATGGCTACACCTTC. It is translated as CASSLSSTGYGYTF. The chain is built from TRBV27 and TRBJ1-2; D ambiguous. Trimming took off 0 bases at V and 4 bases at J, with 9 bases between the two ends. Germline V gene data show CDR1 as MNHEY and CDR2 as SMNVEV (reference sequence). The length of the CDR3 is 14 residues.

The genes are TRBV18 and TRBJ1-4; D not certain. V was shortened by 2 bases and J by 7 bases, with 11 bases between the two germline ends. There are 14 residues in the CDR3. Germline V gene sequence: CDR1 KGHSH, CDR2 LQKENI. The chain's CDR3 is CASSPERVGEKLFF. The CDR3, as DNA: TGTGCCAGCTCACCAGAAAGGGTTGGTGAAAAACTGTTTTTT.

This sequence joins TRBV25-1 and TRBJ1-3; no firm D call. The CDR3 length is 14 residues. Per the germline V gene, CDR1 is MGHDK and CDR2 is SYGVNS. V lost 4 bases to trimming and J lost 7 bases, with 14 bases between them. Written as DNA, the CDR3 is TGTGCCAGCAGTGCTGGAGAAGGACGGAACACCATATATTTT. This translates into CASSAGEGRNTIYF.

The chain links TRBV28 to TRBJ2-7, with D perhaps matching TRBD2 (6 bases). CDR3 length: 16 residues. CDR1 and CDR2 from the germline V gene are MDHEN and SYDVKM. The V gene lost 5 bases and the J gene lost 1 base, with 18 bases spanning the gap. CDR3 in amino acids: CASSPLLAVGSYEQYF. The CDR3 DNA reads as TGTGCCAGCAGTCCCTTACTAGCCGTAGGATCCTACGAGCAGTACTTC.

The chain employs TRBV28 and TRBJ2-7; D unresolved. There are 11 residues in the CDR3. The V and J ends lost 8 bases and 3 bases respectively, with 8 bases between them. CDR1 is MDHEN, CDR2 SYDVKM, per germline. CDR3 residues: CASVANYEQYF. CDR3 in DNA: TGTGCCAGCGTAGCTAACTACGAGCAGTACTTC.

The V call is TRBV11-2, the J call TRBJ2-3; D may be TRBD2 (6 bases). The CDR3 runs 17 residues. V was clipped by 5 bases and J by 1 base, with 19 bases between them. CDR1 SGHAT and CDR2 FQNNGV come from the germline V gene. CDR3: CASSPGGKGGGTDTQYF. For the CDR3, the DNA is TGTGCCAGCAGCCCCGGAGGTAAGGGAGGCGGCACAGATACGCAGTATTTT.

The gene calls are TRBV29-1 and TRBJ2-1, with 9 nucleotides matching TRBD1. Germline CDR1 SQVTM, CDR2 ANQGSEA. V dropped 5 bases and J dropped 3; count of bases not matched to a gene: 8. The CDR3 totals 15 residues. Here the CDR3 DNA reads TGCAGCGTTCCCCTTTGGGACAGGGACTACAATGAGCAGTTCTTC. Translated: CSVPLWDRDYNEQFF.

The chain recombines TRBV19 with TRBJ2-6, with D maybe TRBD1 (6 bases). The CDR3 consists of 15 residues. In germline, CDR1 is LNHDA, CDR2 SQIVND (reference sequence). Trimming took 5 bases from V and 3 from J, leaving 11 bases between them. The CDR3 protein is CASSPTGFGANVLTF. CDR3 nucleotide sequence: TGTGCCAGTAGTCCTACAGGGTTTGGGGCCAACGTCCTGACTTTC.

As DNA, the CDR3 is TGTGCGGCGGGGCGACAGGGAAGGGGTCAAGAGACCCAGTACTTC. Encoded protein: CAAGRQGRGQETQYF. The chain combines TRBV6-4 with TRBJ2-5, with D perhaps matching TRBD1 (7 bases). CDR1 is MRHNA, CDR2 SNTAGT, per germline. The CDR3 is 15 residues long.

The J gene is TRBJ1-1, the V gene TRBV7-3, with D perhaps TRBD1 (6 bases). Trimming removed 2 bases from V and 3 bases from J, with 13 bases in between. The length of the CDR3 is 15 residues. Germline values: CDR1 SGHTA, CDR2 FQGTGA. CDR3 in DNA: TGTGCCAGCAGCTTATTCCCGGGGGCGGACACTGAAGCTTTCTTT. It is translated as CASSLFPGADTEAFF.

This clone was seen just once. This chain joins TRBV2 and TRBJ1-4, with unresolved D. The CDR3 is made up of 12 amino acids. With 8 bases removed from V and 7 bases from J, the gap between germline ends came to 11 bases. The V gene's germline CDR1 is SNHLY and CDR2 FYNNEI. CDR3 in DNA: TGTGCCAGCCATGAAGGTTTTGAAAAACTGTTTTTT. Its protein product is CASHEGFEKLFF.

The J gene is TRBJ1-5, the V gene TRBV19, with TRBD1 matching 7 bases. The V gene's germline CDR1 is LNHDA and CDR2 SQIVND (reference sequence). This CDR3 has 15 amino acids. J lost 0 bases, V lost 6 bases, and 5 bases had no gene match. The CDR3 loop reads CASRTTGISNQPQHF. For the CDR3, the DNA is TGTGCCAGTAGGACGACAGGGATTAGCAATCAGCCCCAGCATTTT.